This T cell receptor beta chain was identified in a study of control samples from healthy donors and cancer patients. Libraries were prepared by immunoSEQ multiplex PCR; TCRdb keeps only in-frame clonotypes and omits some of them. The table records 17,000 or so clones, about 86% of them present only once. Sequenced sample: PBMCs. This clonotype was obtained from a woman aged 70 to 79 with colorectal cancer.

The CDR3 sequence is CASSPADSLWANNEQFF. CDR3 DNA: TGTGCCAGCAGCCCCGCGGACAGCCTATGGGCTAACAATGAGCAGTTCTTC. The chain links TRBV7-2 to TRBJ2-1, with a weak D call TRBD1 (6 bases). CDR3 length: 17 amino acids. With 5 bases removed from V and 5 bases from J, the gap between germline ends came to 22 bases. Per germline, CDR1 SGHTA and CDR2 FQGNSA.